Reported below is one T cell receptor beta chain. Clones were sequenced by immunoSEQ multiplex PCR, and TCRdb holds only the in-frame ones, with some missing. This sample has more than 2,000,000 clones; over 85% occur once, and the top ten carry under 0.45%. The germline CDR1 and CDR2 sequences are SGHAT and FQNNGV. Trimming pared 2 bases from V and 8 bases from J, leaving 9 bases between. This CDR3 is 13 amino acids long. These data belong to a study of shared clonotypes between healthy human individuals. Study at large: CD4 naive and memory got three plates each, CD8 naive two, CD8 memory one.

The sequenced material came from naive CD4+ T cells from PBMCs. The subset denotes: CD45RA+ positively selected. This sequence originates from a man between 18 and 29 years old in good health. Some clones in this sample may be carry-over from other donors' samples. The chain recombines TRBV11-2 with TRBJ1-4; D not resolved. The CDR3 DNA sequence: TGTGCCAGCAGCTTATTGGGAAAGGAAAAACTGTTTTTT. Its translation: CASSLLGKEKLFF.